Sequencing of this T cell receptor beta chain was carried out in a study of T cell clones after liver transplantation. Study-wide background: Until 12-24 months post-transplant, subjects got standard immunosuppression and no induction. Tolerant meant at least one year fully off immunosuppression without liver enzymes above twice normal.

TCRdb's table, derived via immunoSEQ multiplex PCR, lists solely in-frame clones and lacks some. The sample shows fewer than 85,000 clones, roughly 80% of them seen only once. Worth noting for this clone: Antigen: not known.

Thawed unstimulated PBMCs were FACS-sorted by CD3, CD4 and CD8 into two populations. Study observations and caveats: The donor-reactive repertoire was only partly measurable in a couple of subjects, lacking donor cells.

The source of this sequence is a human patient who received a liver transplant. The graft donor may be the source of some T cells. The specimen comprised CD4+ T cells from blood, sampled 12 months after liver transplant.

The CDR3 bases are TGTGCCAGCAGTACCGGGACAGGCTATGGCTACACCTTC. Translated, it gives CASSTGTGYGYTF. This chain uses TRBV6-4 with TRBJ1-2; 8 bases align to TRBD1. Germline V gives CDR1 MRHNA, CDR2 SNTAGT. The CDR3 runs 13 residues. The ends lost 5 bases at V and 4 bases at J; junction bases unmatched: 3.